The sequence of this TCR beta chain was determined in a study of Ad26.COV2.S vaccination and SARS-CoV-2 variants. Study as a whole: The study gave Ad26.COV2.S intramuscularly, once or twice 56 days apart.

V gave up 3 bases and J gave up 4 bases; unmatched junction bases: 3. The CDR3 is 15 amino acids. The germline V gene encodes CDR1 MNHNS and CDR2 SASEGT. This table comes from immunoSEQ multiplex PCR, and its TCRdb copy is limited to in-frame clones, with some not included. The sample consists of almost 400,000 clones, about 89% of them appearing once. Regarding treatment: 15 to 20 received Ad26.COV2.S at low or high dose, single or two shots; several received placebo; per-sample allocation not given. Material that was analyzed had been drawn on day 63 after the first vaccine or placebo injection. Boston supplied an adult donor aged 18-55 years.

Specimen: peripheral blood, collected in a trial of Ad26.COV2.S vaccine versus placebo. V gene TRBV6-1 combines with J gene TRBJ1-2; 12 nucleotides agree with TRBD1. The clonotype comes from a person aged 18-65 years who received the Ad26.COV2.S COVID-19 vaccine or a placebo. CDR3 loop: CASSDRDRGPYGYTF. The CDR3 DNA reads as TGTGCCAGCAGTGACAGGGACAGGGGGCCCTATGGCTACACCTTC.